A single sample is the source of the 22 T cell receptor beta chains below, sequenced in a study of cytomegalovirus exposure and HLA in healthy donors. This PCR relied on a set of 60 Vbeta primers and 13 Jbeta primers. TCRdb's copy holds only in-frame clones and misses some; the assay was immunoSEQ multiplex PCR. The repertoire holds 150,000 to 200,000 clones, with over 75% as singletons. Input material: PBMCs. All receptors come from a man between 18 and 29 years old in good health and CMV-seropositive.

This chain connects TRBV28 to TRBJ2-1, with 13 bases aligning to TRBD2. V was clipped by 5 bases and J by 8 bases; unmatched bases: 15. The germline CDR1 and CDR2 sequences are MDHEN and SYDVKM. This CDR3 is 18 amino acids long. The CDR3 loop reads CASSPGLAGVLYFHEQFF. The DNA for the CDR3 is TGTGCCAGCAGTCCCGGACTAGCGGGGGTCCTATACTTCCATGAGCAGTTCTTC.

A few counts support this clone. The chain carries TRBV5-1 and TRBJ1-2; tentatively, D is TRBD1 (6 bases). There are 15 residues in the CDR3. V dropped 4 bases and J dropped 2 bases, with 15 bases sitting between them. Germline V lookup: CDR1 SGHRS, CDR2 YFSETQ. The CDR3 loop reads CASSANTGTNYGYTF. The CDR3 DNA sequence: TGCGCCAGCAGCGCCAACACAGGGACCAACTATGGCTACACCTTC.

The chain has TRBV5-1 and TRBJ1-1; no reliable D call. With 1 base removed from V and 0 bases from J, the gap between germline ends came to 10 bases. The CDR3 loop spans 15 amino acids. CDR1 is SGHRS, CDR2 YFSETQ, per germline. CDR3 coding DNA: TGCGCCAGCAGCTTGAGGACTTCCATGAACACTGAAGCTTTCTTT. This translates into CASSLRTSMNTEAFF.

The chain has TRBV2 and TRBJ2-4; TRBD1 matches 7 bases. The junction had 6 bases not matched to a gene; V was cut back by 7 bases and J by 6 bases. This CDR3 has 13 amino acids. Germline CDR1 is SNHLY and CDR2 is FYNNEI. The CDR3 coding sequence is TGTGCCAGCACTACAGGGGAGCGAAACATTCAGTACTTC. Amino acids: CASTTGERNIQYF.

This clone was seen just once. The DNA for the CDR3 is TGTGCCAGCAGCTTGTCTAGCGGGCGATCATTTCGCACAGATACGCAGTATTTT. Encoded protein: CASSLSSGRSFRTDTQYF. The chain joins TRBV7-6 to TRBJ2-3, with 8 bases fitting TRBD2. The CDR3 length is 18 residues. The ends lost 3 bases at V and 1 base at J; junction bases unmatched: 12. The germline V gene encodes CDR1 SGHVS and CDR2 FNYEAQ.

The J gene is TRBJ1-1, the V gene TRBV19; D is unresolved. V was trimmed by 0 bases and J by 0 bases, leaving 8 bases between them. This CDR3 is 15 amino acids long. Germline assignment: CDR1 LNHDA and CDR2 SQIVND (reference sequence). DNA for the CDR3: TGTGCCAGTAGTATAGACGCGGGCCTGAACACTGAAGCTTTCTTT. Encoded protein: CASSIDAGLNTEAFF. The variable domain in full, completed from reference TRBV19 and TRBJ1-1, reads DGGITQSPKYLFRKEGQNVTLSCEQNLNHDAMYWYRQDPGQGLRLIYYSQIVNDFQKGDIAEGYSVSREKKESFPLTVTSAQKNPTAFYLCASSIDAGLNTEAFFGQGTRLTVV.

This chain uses TRBV29-1 with TRBJ1-2, with D possibly TRBD1 on 6 matching bases. CDR1 is SQVTM, CDR2 ANQGSEA, per germline. The CDR3 runs to 14 residues. Trimming stripped 5 bases from V and 7 bases from J, with 20 bases between. This chain's CDR3 is CSVTLGATYLGYTF. The CDR3, as DNA: TGCAGCGTTACGTTGGGGGCAACCTATCTTGGCTACACCTTC.

CDR3 coding DNA: TGTGCCAGCAGTTACGGGGGACAGGTCTACGAGCAGTACTTC. Its protein product is CASSYGGQVYEQYF. The chain carries TRBV6-6 and TRBJ2-7; TRBD1 agrees at 8 bases. Germline assignment: CDR1 MNHNY and CDR2 SVGAGI (reference sequence). V was clipped by 2 bases and J by 3 bases; unmatched bases: 3. The CDR3 is 14 residues long.

V usage is TRBV4-3 and J usage is TRBJ2-7; the D is unclear. The CDR3 sequence is 14 residues long. V was trimmed by 1 base and J by 3 bases, leaving 10 bases between them. The germline V gene encodes CDR1 LGHNA and CDR2 YSLEER. The CDR3 coding sequence is TGCGCCAGCAGCCAAGTTGTAGGCGGCTACGAGCAGTACTTC. Its translation is CASSQVVGGYEQYF.

J is TRBJ1-5 and V is TRBV6-1; 8 bases map to TRBD1. The CDR3 covers 15 residues. The junction had 8 bases not matched to a gene; V was cut back by 6 bases and J by 4 bases. Germline V gene data show CDR1 as MNHNS and CDR2 as SASEGT. CDR3 amino acids: CASRYGTGPNQPQHF. In nucleotides, the CDR3 is TGTGCCAGCAGGTACGGGACAGGTCCTAATCAGCCCCAGCATTTT.

The chain links TRBV9 to TRBJ1-6, with TRBD1 as a possible D gene (6 bases). Trimming cost V 3 bases and J 8 bases, with 12 bases left between them. The germline V gene encodes CDR1 SGDLS and CDR2 YYNGEE. This CDR3 has 14 residues. The CDR3, as DNA: TGTGCCAGCAGCGCGTCACAGGGCGATTCACCCCTCCACTTT. It encodes CASSASQGDSPLHF.

The chain couples TRBV10-3 to TRBJ1-2; 12 bases agree with TRBD1. The length of the CDR3 is 14 residues. V was clipped by 7 bases and J by 7 bases; unmatched bases: 7. CDR1 is ENHRY, CDR2 SYGVKD, per germline. In nucleotides, the CDR3 is TGTGCCATCAACCCGGGACAGGGGGCGTCTGGCTACACCTTC. Its translation is CAINPGQGASGYTF.

This clone was seen a handful of times. The genes are TRBV4-1 and TRBJ1-1; D possibly corresponds to TRBD1 (6 bases). Germline V gives CDR1 MGHRA, CDR2 YSYEKL. Trimming stripped 2 bases from V and 0 bases from J, with 13 bases between. The CDR3 has 16 amino acids. This CDR3 reads CASSQRQAIMNTEAFF. Here the CDR3 DNA reads TGCGCCAGCAGCCAAAGACAGGCCATCATGAACACTGAAGCTTTCTTT.

The sample holds one count of this clone. The chain employs TRBV5-1 and TRBJ2-7, with 8 bases fitting TRBD1. Germline loops: CDR1 SGHRS, CDR2 YFSETQ. Unmatched junction bases numbered 6, after V lost 4 bases and J lost 3 bases. The CDR3 runs to 14 residues. This CDR3 reads CASSGHRGVYEQYF. The CDR3 region has the DNA TGCGCCAGCAGCGGGCACAGGGGGGTCTACGAGCAGTACTTC.

This clone was detected a few times. The rearrangement links TRBV6-5 to TRBJ2-7, with TRBD2 as a possible D gene (6 bases). V lost 4 bases and J lost 5, with 12 bases in between. This CDR3 has 13 amino acids. Germline CDR1 MNHEY, CDR2 SVGAGI. The CDR3 spells CASSSLATDEQYF. The CDR3 region has the DNA TGTGCCAGCAGTTCCCTAGCGACGGACGAGCAGTACTTC.

This clone was seen a handful of times. J is TRBJ2-1 and V is TRBV5-4; D is uncertain. Trimming removed 1 base from V and 8 bases from J, with 4 bases in between. Germline V gives CDR1 SGHNT, CDR2 YYREEE (reference sequence). The CDR3 totals 11 residues. CDR3 protein: CASSLSYEQFF. CDR3 bases: TGTGCCAGCAGCTTGTCGTATGAGCAGTTCTTC.

The chain has TRBV30 and TRBJ2-3; D is unclear. The CDR3 runs 11 residues. Per germline, CDR1 GTSNPN and CDR2 SVGIG (reference sequence). Trimming left V 2 bases short and J 5 bases short, with 5 bases between. The CDR3 protein is CAWSSQDTQYF. The CDR3 DNA reads TGTGCCTGGAGTAGCCAAGATACGCAGTATTTT.

This sequence joins TRBV14 and TRBJ2-1; 9 nucleotides match TRBD1. This CDR3 is built from 16 residues. The germline CDR1 and CDR2 sequences are SGHDN and FVKESK. V shed 1 base and J 8 bases; nucleotides not matched to a gene: 9. This CDR3 is CASSQASDRGSYEQFF. For the CDR3, the DNA is TGTGCCAGCAGCCAAGCTTCCGACAGGGGGTCGTATGAGCAGTTCTTC.

The rearrangement links TRBV19 to TRBJ1-1; the match to TRBD1 covers 9 bases. Germline CDR1 reads LNHDA; CDR2 reads SQIVND (reference sequence). Losses at the gene ends were 6 bases for V and 2 bases for J; bases not matched to a gene: 10. This CDR3 is 16 amino acids long. The CDR3 reads CASRIPPTGGNTEAFF. For the CDR3, the DNA is TGTGCCAGTAGAATCCCTCCAACAGGGGGCAACACTGAAGCTTTCTTT.

The chain uses TRBV4-3 and TRBJ2-1, with TRBD2 as a possible D gene (6 bases). Trimming removed 0 bases from V and 0 bases from J, with 15 bases in between. CDR1 LGHNA and CDR2 YSLEER come from the germline V gene. There are 18 residues in the CDR3. For the CDR3, the DNA is TGCGCCAGCAGCCAAGATAAATCGGGGGTTAGCTCCTACAATGAGCAGTTCTTC. Translated, it gives CASSQDKSGVSSYNEQFF.

The gene calls are TRBV19 and TRBJ1-5; 9 bases line up with TRBD1. The V segment lost 7 bases and the J segment 6 bases; nucleotides outside the gene matches: 7. Germline loops: CDR1 LNHDA, CDR2 SQIVND (reference sequence). There are 14 residues in the CDR3. The CDR3 DNA follows: TGTGCCAGTACCTCCGGGACAGGGACTCAGCCCCAGCATTTT. This gives the protein CASTSGTGTQPQHF. The full variable domain, completed using reference TRBV19 and TRBJ1-5, is DGGITQSPKYLFRKEGQNVTLSCEQNLNHDAMYWYRQDPGQGLRLIYYSQIVNDFQKGDIAEGYSVSREKKESFPLTVTSAQKNPTAFYLCASTSGTGTQPQHFGDGTRLSIL.

The V gene is TRBV29-1, the J gene TRBJ1-1; 8 nucleotides line up with TRBD1. CDR1 is SQVTM, CDR2 ANQGSEA, per germline. CDR3 length: 14 amino acids. With 6 bases clipped from V and 5 bases from J, the junction kept 11 bases outside the gene matches. The chain's CDR3 is CSVVGQGDRTEAFF. The CDR3 nucleotides read TGCAGCGTGGTAGGACAGGGCGATAGAACTGAAGCTTTCTTT.